Listed here are 27 T cell receptor beta chains from one sample, sequenced in a study of cytomegalovirus exposure and HLA in healthy donors. With 60 Vbeta and 13 Jbeta primers, the PCR was carried out. Profiled with immunoSEQ multiplex PCR; TCRdb holds only in-frame clones, not every one. This sample has around 160,000 clones; 68% occur once, and the top ten carry about 2.9%. The sample comprised PBMCs. The receptors were gathered from a woman in her thirties or forties in good health and CMV-seropositive.

The chain joins TRBV27 to TRBJ2-5, with D possibly TRBD1 on 5 matching bases. The end of the DNA is better explained by TRBJ2-7, so the J call may be wrong. The CDR3 runs 12 residues. CDR1 and CDR2 from the germline V gene are MNHEY and SMNVEV (reference sequence). The CDR3 protein is CLSLGQGYEQYF. For the CDR3, the DNA is TGTTTATCCCTGGGGCAGGGCTACGAGCAGTACTTC.

Concerning this clone: At one end, the junction sequence differs from germline, possibly due to a read error. The V call is TRBV5-6, the J call TRBJ1-5; the match to TRBD1 covers 10 bases. Germline CDR1 reads SGHDT; CDR2 reads YYEEEE. The CDR3 is 15 amino acids. This CDR3 reads CASSLKGTGVQPQNF. The CDR3 DNA reads TGTGCCAGCAGCCTAAAGGGGACAGGGGTTCAGCCCCAGAATTTT.

The chain couples TRBV25-1 to TRBJ1-6; 10 bases fit TRBD1. Germline V gene data show CDR1 as MGHDK and CDR2 as SYGVNS. The V segment lost 6 bases and the J segment 9 bases; nucleotides outside the gene matches: 8. The CDR3 totals 15 residues. The CDR3 bases are TGTGCCAGCAGGGGGGACAGGGGAAGAAGTTCACCCCTCCACTTT. Translating gives CASRGDRGRSSPLHF.

This chain connects TRBV5-8 to TRBJ2-1; no firm D call. Between the trimmed V and J ends, which lost 3 bases and 4 bases, there was a span of 14 bases. This CDR3 has 15 amino acids. The germline CDR1 and CDR2 sequences are SGHTS and YDEGEE. CDR3 nucleotides: TGTGCCAGCAGCTCGGAGCGCTACTATTACAATGAGCAGTTCTTC. It specifies CASSSERYYYNEQFF.

This sequence joins TRBV7-2 and TRBJ2-1; TRBD2 matches 11 bases. V was clipped by 5 bases and J by 8 bases; unmatched bases: 8. CDR1 and CDR2 from the germline V gene are SGHTA and FQGNSA. CDR3 length: 15 amino acids. The CDR3 nucleotides are TGTGCCAGCAGCACGACTAGCGGGGCCGGGTATGAGCAGTTCTTC. This sequence encodes CASSTTSGAGYEQFF.

The chain recombines TRBV9 with TRBJ2-1; D gene uncertain. Germline V lookup: CDR1 SGDLS, CDR2 YYNGEE. The CDR3 consists of 15 residues. The ends were cut back, 3 bases at V and 3 bases at J, with 13 bases in the middle. The CDR3 reads CASSALGDNYNEQFF. The CDR3 coding sequence is TGTGCCAGCAGCGCCCTTGGTGACAACTACAATGAGCAGTTCTTC.

There are a few counts of this clone. This rearrangement joins TRBV9 to TRBJ2-6, with D uncertain. Trimming took off 3 bases at V and 4 bases at J, with 8 bases between the two ends. Per the germline V gene, CDR1 is SGDLS and CDR2 is YYNGEE. CDR3 size: 14 residues. In DNA, the CDR3 is TGTGCCAGCAGCGACTCCACCGGGGCCAACGTCCTGACTTTC. It specifies CASSDSTGANVLTF. The variable domain in full, completed from reference TRBV9 and TRBJ2-6, reads DSGVTQTPKHLITATGQRVTLRCSPRSGDLSVYWYQQSLDQGLQFLIQYYNGEERAKGNILERFSAQQFPDLHSELNLSSLELGDSALYFCASSDSTGANVLTFGAGSRLTVL.

The V call is TRBV27, the J call TRBJ1-1; D not certain. V was clipped by 3 bases and J by 9 bases, with 17 bases between them. Germline V lookup: CDR1 MNHEY, CDR2 SMNVEV (reference sequence). This CDR3 is 14 amino acids long. CDR3 in amino acids: CASSFFGERAKAFF. In DNA form, the CDR3 reads TGTGCCAGCAGTTTTTTTGGTGAGCGGGCAAAAGCTTTCTTT.

The chain uses TRBV6-4 and TRBJ2-1, with 10 nucleotides matching TRBD2. The J segment lost 2 bases and the V segment lost 5 bases, leaving 6 bases of the junction unmatched. In germline, CDR1 is MRHNA, CDR2 SNTAGT. The CDR3 totals 16 residues. CDR3 sequence: CASSSVAGGTYNEQFF. CDR3 in DNA: TGTGCCAGCAGTTCCGTAGCGGGAGGAACCTACAATGAGCAGTTCTTC.

The chain joins TRBV19 to TRBJ2-1, with D perhaps TRBD2 (7 bases). The ends were cut back, 0 bases at V and 7 bases at J, with 19 bases in the middle. Looked up from germline, CDR1 is LNHDA and CDR2 is SQIVND (reference sequence). There are 17 residues in the CDR3. For the CDR3, the DNA is TGTGCCAGTAGTATAGATTCGGGGGGAGGGGGTTATAATGAGCAGTTCTTC. Residues: CASSIDSGGGGYNEQFF. The full variable domain, with the rest looked up from reference TRBV19 and TRBJ2-1, is DGGITQSPKYLFRKEGQNVTLSCEQNLNHDAMYWYRQDPGQGLRLIYYSQIVNDFQKGDIAEGYSVSREKKESFPLTVTSAQKNPTAFYLCASSIDSGGGGYNEQFFGPGTRLTVL.

The chain links TRBV2 to TRBJ2-7, with TRBD2 matching over 8 bases. The CDR3 is 12 amino acids. V dropped 10 bases and J dropped 7; count of bases not matched to a gene: 9. CDR1 and CDR2 (germline): SNHLY, FYNNEI. CDR3 region: CATGREGMEQYF. The CDR3, as DNA: TGTGCCACCGGACGGGAGGGGATGGAGCAGTACTTC.

This clone was counted once. CDR3 amino acids: CATSRGRLADEQFF. The CDR3 nucleotides are TGTGCCACCAGCAGAGGTCGACTAGCCGATGAGCAGTTCTTC. The chain recombines TRBV15 with TRBJ2-1, with 7 positions matching TRBD2. V lost 1 base, J lost 8 bases, and 5 bases stayed unmatched. The germline V gene encodes CDR1 LNHNV and CDR2 YYDKDF (reference sequence). This CDR3 comprises 14 residues.

The chain couples TRBV11-2 to TRBJ2-1; TRBD2 matches 9 bases. V shed 1 base, J shed 5 bases, and the junction held 3 bases outside the gene matches. This CDR3 comprises 15 residues. Germline values: CDR1 SGHAT, CDR2 FQNNGV. The CDR3 loop reads CASSLGLAGDNEQFF. Here the CDR3 DNA reads TGTGCCAGCAGCTTAGGGTTAGCGGGAGACAATGAGCAGTTCTTC.

This chain uses TRBV10-3 with TRBJ2-5, with TRBD2 matching 9 bases. The length of the CDR3 is 13 residues. V was pared by 1 base and J by 10 bases, with 4 bases of the junction left unmatched. From germline, CDR1 is ENHRY and CDR2 SYGVKD. CDR3: CAISEWAGGLQYF. CDR3 sequence (DNA): TGTGCCATCAGTGAGTGGGCGGGAGGGCTCCAGTACTTC.

The V and J genes are TRBV4-1 and TRBJ2-2; the D gene is possibly TRBD1 (6 bases). Germline lookup yields CDR1 MGHRA and CDR2 YSYEKL. V was clipped by 1 base and J by 2 bases, with 14 bases between them. This CDR3 is built from 17 residues. The CDR3 loop is CASSQVGRDKNTGELFF. DNA of the CDR3: TGCGCCAGCAGCCAAGTAGGCAGGGACAAAAACACCGGGGAGCTGTTTTTT.

This chain joins TRBV19 and TRBJ2-7, with TRBD1 identical over 8 bases. V was clipped by 3 bases and J by 1 base; unmatched bases: 5. Germline V CDR1 and CDR2: LNHDA, SQIVND (reference sequence). This CDR3 has 15 amino acids. CDR3 bases: TGTGCCAGTAGTATCCTCGGACAGGGTTCCTACGAGCAGTACTTC. Translated: CASSILGQGSYEQYF. Combining the CDR3 with reference TRBV19 and TRBJ2-7 gives the whole variable domain DGGITQSPKYLFRKEGQNVTLSCEQNLNHDAMYWYRQDPGQGLRLIYYSQIVNDFQKGDIAEGYSVSREKKESFPLTVTSAQKNPTAFYLCASSILGQGSYEQYFGPGTRLTVT.

This chain connects TRBV5-1 to TRBJ2-5, with 7 bases matching TRBD1. Germline CDR1 SGHRS, CDR2 YFSETQ. This CDR3 spans 14 amino acids. Trimming took 4 bases from V and 8 from J; bases not matched to a gene: 11. The CDR3: CASSGQETFDTQYF. The CDR3 nucleotides read TGCGCCAGCAGCGGACAGGAGACCTTCGATACCCAGTACTTC.

V gene TRBV28 combines with J gene TRBJ1-3; D not certain. V lost 3 bases and J 0 bases, leaving 15 bases between the germline ends. The length of the CDR3 is 17 residues. CDR1 and CDR2 (germline): MDHEN, SYDVKM. The DNA of the CDR3 is TGTGCCAGCAGTTTGGGAGGAGGGCTTCCCTCTGGAAACACCATATATTTT. Translating it yields CASSLGGGLPSGNTIYF.

The CDR3 here is CASSRTDRTTYGYTF. The CDR3 DNA is TGCGCCAGCAGCCGAACGGACAGGACGACCTATGGCTACACCTTC. The V call is TRBV4-3, the J call TRBJ1-2; 7 bases are a match to TRBD1. J lost 4 bases, V lost 4 bases, and 9 bases had no gene match. The CDR3 length is 15 residues. Germline loops: CDR1 LGHNA, CDR2 YSLEER.

The V and J genes are TRBV5-4 and TRBJ1-4, with a possible D match to TRBD1 (5 bases). Germline CDR1 and CDR2: SGHNT and YYREEE (reference sequence). V was trimmed by 4 bases and J by 6 bases, leaving 10 bases between them. There are 13 residues in the CDR3. In DNA form, the CDR3 reads TGTGCCAGCAGCAGAATAGGGGATGAAAAACTGTTTTTT. Encoded protein: CASSRIGDEKLFF.

The CDR3 nucleotides read TGTGCCAGCAGTCTCTCCGGCTACGAGCAGTACTTC. The encoded protein is CASSLSGYEQYF. The chain is built from TRBV6-5 and TRBJ2-7; D call uncertain. V lost 5 bases and J 3 bases, leaving 8 bases between the germline ends. The CDR3 spans 12 residues. CDR1 and CDR2 (germline): MNHEY, SVGAGI.

V gene TRBV7-2 combines with J gene TRBJ1-2, with TRBD1 matching over 7 bases. Trimming at V came to 1 base and at J to 6 bases, leaving 5 bases not matched to a gene. The CDR3 is 14 residues long. Germline V gene data show CDR1 as SGHTA and CDR2 as FQGNSA. In DNA, the CDR3 is TGTGCCAGCAGCTTAGTCCCAGGGGGAAATGGCTACACCTTC. Protein sequence: CASSLVPGGNGYTF.

The chain links TRBV2 to TRBJ2-1, with 8 bases aligning to TRBD2. CDR3 length: 13 amino acids. With V trimmed by 8 bases and J by 9 bases, 9 bases remained unmatched. Germline assignment: CDR1 SNHLY and CDR2 FYNNEI. The CDR3 DNA reads TGTGCCAGCTCGGCGGGAGGACGGGGTGAGCAGTTCTTC. Encoded protein: CASSAGGRGEQFF.

The rearrangement uses TRBV27 and TRBJ2-3; D possibly corresponds to TRBD2 (6 bases). The germline CDR1 and CDR2 sequences are MNHEY and SMNVEV (reference sequence). Trimming left V 2 bases short and J 0 bases short, with 12 bases between. The CDR3 runs 16 residues. The CDR3 bases are TGTGCCAGCAGTTTAACGGGGGATTGGAGCACAGATACGCAGTATTTT. It translates to CASSLTGDWSTDTQYF.

This sequence joins TRBV5-4 and TRBJ1-1; 7 bases are shared with TRBD1. Germline V CDR1 and CDR2: SGHNT, YYREEE (reference sequence). This CDR3 contains 16 residues. The trim removed 2 bases at V and 0 bases at J, leaving 7 bases unmatched. CDR3 coding DNA: TGTGCCAGCAGCTTCGGTCACAGGGGCATGAACACTGAAGCTTTCTTT. As protein: CASSFGHRGMNTEAFF.

J is TRBJ2-3 and V is TRBV11-1, with D perhaps matching TRBD2 (6 bases). The CDR3 is made up of 15 amino acids. Between the trimmed V and J ends, which lost 2 bases and 4 bases, there was a span of 13 bases. Germline loops: CDR1 SGHAT, CDR2 FQDESV (reference sequence). The CDR3 protein is CASSLRFGGSDTQYF. DNA for the CDR3: TGTGCCAGCAGCTTACGCTTTGGGGGGTCAGATACGCAGTATTTT. Full variable domain (remainder filled in from reference TRBV11-1 and TRBJ2-3): EAEVAQSPRYKITEKSQAVAFWCDPISGHATLYWYRQILGQGPELLVQFQDESVVDDSQLPKDRFSAERLKGVDSTLKIQPAELGDSAMYLCASSLRFGGSDTQYFGPGTRLTVL.

The chain is built from TRBV4-3 and TRBJ2-1; a possible D gene is TRBD2 (5 bases). This CDR3 contains 15 residues. Trimming left V 0 bases short and J 4 bases short, with 10 bases between. CDR1 and CDR2 from the germline V gene are LGHNA and YSLEER. In nucleotides, the CDR3 is TGCGCCAGCAGCCAAGATCACCGGGGATACAATGAGCAGTTCTTC. Translated: CASSQDHRGYNEQFF.